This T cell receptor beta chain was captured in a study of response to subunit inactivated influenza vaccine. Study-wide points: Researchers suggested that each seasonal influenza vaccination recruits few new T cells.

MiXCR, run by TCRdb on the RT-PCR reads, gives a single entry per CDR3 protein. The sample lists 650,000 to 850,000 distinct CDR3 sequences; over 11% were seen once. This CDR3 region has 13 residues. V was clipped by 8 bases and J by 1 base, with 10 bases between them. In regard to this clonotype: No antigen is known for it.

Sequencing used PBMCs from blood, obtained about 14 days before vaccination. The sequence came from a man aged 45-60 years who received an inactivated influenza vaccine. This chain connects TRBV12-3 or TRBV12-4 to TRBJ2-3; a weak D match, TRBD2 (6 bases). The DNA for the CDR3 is TGTGCCAGCGCACCTAGCGGCACAGATACGCAGTATTTT. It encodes CASAPSGTDTQYF.